The rows below give T cell receptor beta chains drawn from one sample of a study of cytomegalovirus exposure and HLA in healthy donors. Profiling relied on immunoSEQ multiplex PCR, and the TCRdb table lists in-frame clones only, not all of them. Seen here are 200,000 to 300,000 clones, 70% to 90% observed once, and the top ten hold roughly 7.4%. Sequences were obtained from PBMCs. All receptors derive from a woman aged 60-75 years in good health and CMV-seropositive. Both conserved end residues are part of each CDR3. D genes are given only for firm matches. The size of a clone is reported for some rows only, either as once, few or many, or as a class for expanded clones.

j_gene | v_gene | abundance | d_gene | CDR3nt | CDR3aa
TRBJ2-5 | TRBV5-1 | . | TRBD2 | TGCGCCAGCAGCGCGGGACTAGCGGGAGCGGAGACCCAGTACTTC | CASSAGLAGAETQYF
TRBJ2-5 | TRBV6-6 | . | TRBD1 | TGTGCCAGCAGCCAGGACAGGGGGTTTCCAAAGGCGACCCAGTACTTC | CASSQDRGFPKATQYF
TRBJ2-7 | TRBV14 | . | TRBD1 | TGTGCCAGCAGCCAAGGAGCCATATTAAGGGGGCGCGAACAGTACTTC | CASSQGAILRGREQYF
TRBJ2-7 | TRBV4-1 | . | TRBD1 | TGCGCCAGCAGCCAAGAGGGACAGGGGCTGAACGAGCAGTACTTC | CASSQEGQGLNEQYF
TRBJ2-1 | TRBV20-1 | . | . | TGCAGTGCTAGGCCCCAGGGCGAGCAGTTCTTC | CSARPQGEQFF
TRBJ2-7 | TRBV29-1 | . | . | TGCAGCGCTAGATTAAAACTAGCCTATGATGATACGAGGCAGTACTTC | CSARLKLAYDDTRQYF
TRBJ1-2 | TRBV7-2 | . | . | TGTGCCAGCAGCTTAGAATTTCAGGCTAACTATGGCTACACCTTC | CASSLEFQANYGYTF
TRBJ2-6 | TRBV11-2 | few | TRBD1 | TGTGCCAGCACCCATTCGGGACAGGGGATTGGGGCCAACGTCCTGACTTTC | CASTHSGQGIGANVLTF
TRBJ2-7 | TRBV4-1 | few | TRBD1 | TGCGCCAGCAGCCTCGGACAGGGGACCTACGAGCAGTACTTC | CASSLGQGTYEQYF
TRBJ2-1 | TRBV5-4 | . | . | TGTGCCAGCAGCTTGGTTCAGAAATCCTACAATGAGCAGTTCTTC | CASSLVQKSYNEQFF
TRBJ1-1 | TRBV6-4 | . | . | TGTGCCAGCAGGAAGGCGGAGAACACTGAAGCTTTCTTT | CASRKAENTEAFF
TRBJ1-1 | TRBV10-3 | once | . | TGTGCCATCAGGGACAGAGAATCCACTGAAGCTTTTTTT | CAIRDRESTEAFF
TRBJ2-1 | TRBV5-4 | . | TRBD2 | TGTGCCAGCAGTCTAGCGGGAGGGACCTACAATGAGCAGTTCTTC | CASSLAGGTYNEQFF
TRBJ1-2 | TRBV11-2 | . | . | TGTGCCAGCAGCTTACACGAGAGTTTTTTGGTGGTCGGCTATGGCTACACCTTC | CASSLHESFLVVGYGYTF
TRBJ2-1 | TRBV11-2 | . | . | TGTGCCAGCAGCTTAGAACCCCTTAAGAGGGCCGATGAGCAGTTCTTC | CASSLEPLKRADEQFF
TRBJ1-3 | TRBV15 | few | . | TGTGCCACCAGCAGAGCAGGTTCTGGAAACACCATATATTTT | CATSRAGSGNTIYF
TRBJ2-7 | TRBV5-1 | . | . | TGCGCCAGCAGCTTGGATTCGGGGGGCACCTACGAGCAGTACTTC | CASSLDSGGTYEQYF
TRBJ1-5 | TRBV29-1 | . | . | TGCAGCGTCAATACAGGGAGGGATCAGCCCCAGCATTTT | CSVNTGRDQPQHF
TRBJ1-3 | TRBV29-1 | once | TRBD1 | TGCAGCGTTGAAGATTCCAGGGGGCTTGAAAACACCATATATTTT | CSVEDSRGLENTIYF
TRBJ2-7 | TRBV16 | . | TRBD2 | TGTGCCAGCAGCCCCTCCCGCGGGAGCTACGAGCAGTACTTC | CASSPSRGSYEQYF
TRBJ1-1 | TRBV6-1 | . | TRBD1 | TGTGCCAGCAGCACAGGGGGGGACACTGAAGCTTTCTTT | CASSTGGDTEAFF
TRBJ2-6 | TRBV5-1 | . | TRBD1 | TGCGCCAGCAGCTTGGTGGCCCTCGGGCAGGGGGCGTCCGGGGCCAACGTCCTGACTTTC | CASSLVALGQGASGANVLTF
TRBJ2-3 | TRBV6-5 | . | . | TGTGCCAGCAGGACCGGGACAGATACGCAGTATTTT | CASRTGTDTQYF
TRBJ1-4 | TRBV27 | . | TRBD1 | TGTGCCAGCAGTCCCGGACAGGGCTCTCATTCTGGAGAAAAACTGTTTTTT | CASSPGQGSHSGEKLFF
TRBJ2-1 | TRBV7-6 | . | . | TGTGCCAGCAGCCCGTGGACTGGACTATCCCACAATGAGCAGTTCTTC | CASSPWTGLSHNEQFF
TRBJ1-5 | TRBV28 | . | TRBD1 | TGTGCCAGCAGTCCGAGGACAGGAGGTCAGCCCCAGCATTTT | CASSPRTGGQPQHF
TRBJ1-1 | TRBV25-1 | few | . | TGTGCCAGTCTTGAGGGCTCGGGCACTGAAGCTTTCTTT | CASLEGSGTEAFF
TRBJ1-1 | TRBV29-1 | . | . | TGCAGCGGAGGGGGGACTATCACTGAAGCTTTCTTT | CSGGGTITEAFF
TRBJ1-1 | TRBV6-5 | . | . | TGTGCCAGCAAAGCGAGTGTCACTGAAGCTTTCTTT | CASKASVTEAFF
TRBJ2-3 | TRBV7-3 | . | . | TGTGCCAGCAGCTATTCTAGCACAGATACGCAGTATTTT | CASSYSSTDTQYF
TRBJ2-5 | TRBV6-5 | . | . | TGTGCCAGCAGTTACTCTCCAAAACAAGAGACCCAGTACTTC | CASSYSPKQETQYF
TRBJ2-7 | TRBV23-1 | . | . | TGCGCCAGCAGTCAATTCGGTCTAGTTGGCTTACACTGCGAGCAGTACTTC | CASSQFGLVGLHCEQYF
TRBJ2-7 | TRBV6-5 | once | TRBD2 | TGTGCCAGCAGCGCTAGCGGCGGAAGCTACGAGCAGTACTTC | CASSASGGSYEQYF
TRBJ2-7 | TRBV7-3 | . | TRBD1 | TGTGCCAGCAGCTTAACAGCCTGGGACAGCTACGAGCAGTACTTC | CASSLTAWDSYEQYF
TRBJ1-4 | TRBV5-4 | few | TRBD1 | TGTGCCAGCAGCGTCACAGGGGCTGCGCCAGAAAAACTGTTTTTT | CASSVTGAAPEKLFF
TRBJ2-7 | TRBV6-5 | . | . | TGTGCCAGCAGTTACGGGGGCGTCTACGAGCAGTACTTC | CASSYGGVYEQYF
TRBJ2-7 | TRBV7-3 | once | TRBD2 | TGTGCCAGCAGCTTAGGGACTAGCGGATACTACGAGCAGTACTTC | CASSLGTSGYYEQYF
TRBJ1-3 | TRBV19 | . | . | TGTGCCAGTGCGGTAGTACATCAAGCAGTCTCTGGAAACACCATATATTTT | CASAVVHQAVSGNTIYF
TRBJ1-1 | TRBV30 | . | . | TGTGCCTGGAACCCCGACGGGGGTAGTGGGAACACTGAAGCTTTCTTT | CAWNPDGGSGNTEAFF
TRBJ2-7 | TRBV6-1 | once | . | TGTGCCACCACATACACAGTACTCTCCTACGAGCAGTACTTC | CATTYTVLSYEQYF
TRBJ1-4 | TRBV28 | . | . | TGTGCCAGCAGTAGGGGGGGGGCTAATGAAAAACTGTTTTTT | CASSRGGANEKLFF
TRBJ2-7 | TRBV6-5 | few | TRBD1 | TGTGCCAGCAGTTACCGGGGACAGGGAACCTACGAGCAGTACTTC | CASSYRGQGTYEQYF
TRBJ2-1 | TRBV9 | . | TRBD2 | TGTGCCAGCAGCGAAACCGGGACTAGCTCCTACAATGAGCAGTTCTTC | CASSETGTSSYNEQFF
TRBJ2-1 | TRBV29-1 | . | TRBD2 | TGCAGCGTACTGTCCCGGGACTACCGCAAGGGCAATGAGCAGTTCTTC | CSVLSRDYRKGNEQFF
TRBJ1-4 | TRBV30 | . | . | TGTGCCTGGAGTGTGAGGGGGACCACTAATGAAAAACTGTTTTTT | CAWSVRGTTNEKLFF
TRBJ1-2 | TRBV6-5 | . | . | TGTGCCAGCAGTCGGAGTAGGGGGATTGGATATGGCTACACCTTC | CASSRSRGIGYGYTF
TRBJ2-7 | TRBV5-1 | . | . | TGCGCCAGCAGCTTGGAGACAGCGGGCGCGACCGAGCAGTACTTC | CASSLETAGATEQYF
TRBJ2-1 | TRBV27 | few | . | TGTGCCAGCAGTCTTAGTCTCCCCCTCAATGAGCAGTTCTTC | CASSLSLPLNEQFF
TRBJ1-2 | TRBV2 | . | TRBD1 | TGTGCCAGCAGTGAATGGACAGGGGATTCCAACTATGGCTACACCTTC | CASSEWTGDSNYGYTF
TRBJ2-7 | TRBV7-9 | . | . | TGTTCCAGCAGCTTAGATAGGGGCAGGGCCTACGAGCAGTACTTC | CSSSLDRGRAYEQYF
TRBJ2-7 | TRBV30 | . | TRBD1 | TGTGCCTGGAGCCTGGGACAGGGATATTACGAGCAGTACTTC | CAWSLGQGYYEQYF